This T cell receptor beta chain was profiled in a study of shared clonotypes between healthy human individuals. CDR3 length equals 14 residues. Trimming took 1 base from V and 7 from J, leaving 8 bases between them. Germline V gives CDR1 SGHAT, CDR2 FQNNGV. On this clone itself: The antigen is unknown.

Replicate PCRs from sorted subsets contained roughly 200 ng DNA, which is around 29,000 T cell genomes. Sequencing used immunoSEQ multiplex PCR; TCRdb keeps in-frame clones, though not all of them. The sample lists some 2.4 million clones; over 85% were seen once. Study findings and constraints: In having few donors, the study represented limited genetic and exposure-history diversity. Apart from blood, nothing was sampled; tissue repertoires likely differ. A generally larger estimated richness was seen in naive subsets than in memory subsets.

This clonotype was sampled from a young man in good health. Some clones in this sample may be carry-over from other donors' samples. The chain couples TRBV11-2 to TRBJ1-6; D is unresolved. The sequencing sample was made of naive CD4+ T cells from PBMCs. Sample subset: CD45RA+ positively selected. CDR3 nucleotides: TGTGCCAGCAGCTTAGTCCCTGGGAATTCACCCCTCCACTTT. Translating it yields CASSLVPGNSPLHF. The full variable domain, its missing parts supplied by reference TRBV11-2 and TRBJ1-6, is EAGVAQSPRYKIIEKRQSVAFWCNPISGHATLYWYQQILGQGPKLLIQFQNNGVVDDSQLPKDRFSAERLKGVDSTLKIQPAKLEDSAVYLCASSLVPGNSPLHFGNGTRLTVT.